This T cell receptor (beta chain) was captured by sequencing in a study of T cell repertoires in cytomegalovirus infection. Germline CDR1 reads SGHTA; CDR2 reads FQGNSA. CDR3 length: 15 amino acids. Using its own MiXCR run on the reads, TCRdb lists one record per CDR3 protein. Of about 270,000 distinct CDR3 sequences listed, about 20% are singletons. General study findings and limits: HLA-C-restricted CMV clonotypes gave the most frequent clonotype in two of eight donors.

In its sample, this clonotype was seen many times. Its matching antigen is unknown. A junction end diverges from the germline sequence, so it may reflect a read error. The starting material was cultured PBMCs, obtained from culture after CMV antigen stimulation. J is TRBJ2-6 and V is TRBV7-2; D is perhaps TRBD2 (6 bases). The receptor's source is a human donor in good health (CMV status not recorded). Some clones in this sample may be carry-over from other donors' samples. The CDR3 DNA follows: TGTGCCAGCAGCTTAGGGGACTTTGGGGTCAACGTCCTGACTTTC. This codes for CASSLGDFGVNVLTF. Supplemented by reference TRBV7-2 and TRBJ2-6, the full variable domain reads GAGVSQSPSNKVTEKGKDVELRCDPISGHTALYWYRQSLGQGLEFLIYFQGNSAPDKSGLPSDRFSAERTGGSVSTLTIQRTQQEDSAVYLCASSLGDFGVNVLTFGAGSRLTVL.